The next 3 T cell receptor beta chains were all read from a single sample in a study of monozygotic twins with inflammatory bowel disease. TCRdb re-called the 5' RACE reads; one entry per CDR3 protein, DNA not given. The sample has around 370,000 distinct CDR3 sequences, and its top ten clones hold just over 2.5%. Material: blood. The receptor source for this set is a human donor with ulcerative colitis or Crohn's disease, or a healthy co-twin of an affected twin (not recorded which).

The chain employs TRBV6-6 and TRBJ1-6; TCRdb picks TRBD1, but there is no DNA to check that call. The CDR3 is 14 residues long. CDR1 is MNHNY, CDR2 SVGAGI, per germline (reference sequence). CDR3 amino acids: CASIADRANSPLHF.

The chain couples TRBV7-8 to TRBJ1-1. Germline CDR1 SGHVS, CDR2 FQNEAQ. This CDR3 region has 12 residues. The CDR3 spells CASSRRTTEAFF.

The rearrangement uses TRBV12-3 or TRBV12-4 and TRBJ1-6; TCRdb selects TRBD1, and the lack of DNA leaves this call unchecked. The CDR3 extends over 15 amino acids. The CDR3 region is CASSFRTDYNSPLHF.